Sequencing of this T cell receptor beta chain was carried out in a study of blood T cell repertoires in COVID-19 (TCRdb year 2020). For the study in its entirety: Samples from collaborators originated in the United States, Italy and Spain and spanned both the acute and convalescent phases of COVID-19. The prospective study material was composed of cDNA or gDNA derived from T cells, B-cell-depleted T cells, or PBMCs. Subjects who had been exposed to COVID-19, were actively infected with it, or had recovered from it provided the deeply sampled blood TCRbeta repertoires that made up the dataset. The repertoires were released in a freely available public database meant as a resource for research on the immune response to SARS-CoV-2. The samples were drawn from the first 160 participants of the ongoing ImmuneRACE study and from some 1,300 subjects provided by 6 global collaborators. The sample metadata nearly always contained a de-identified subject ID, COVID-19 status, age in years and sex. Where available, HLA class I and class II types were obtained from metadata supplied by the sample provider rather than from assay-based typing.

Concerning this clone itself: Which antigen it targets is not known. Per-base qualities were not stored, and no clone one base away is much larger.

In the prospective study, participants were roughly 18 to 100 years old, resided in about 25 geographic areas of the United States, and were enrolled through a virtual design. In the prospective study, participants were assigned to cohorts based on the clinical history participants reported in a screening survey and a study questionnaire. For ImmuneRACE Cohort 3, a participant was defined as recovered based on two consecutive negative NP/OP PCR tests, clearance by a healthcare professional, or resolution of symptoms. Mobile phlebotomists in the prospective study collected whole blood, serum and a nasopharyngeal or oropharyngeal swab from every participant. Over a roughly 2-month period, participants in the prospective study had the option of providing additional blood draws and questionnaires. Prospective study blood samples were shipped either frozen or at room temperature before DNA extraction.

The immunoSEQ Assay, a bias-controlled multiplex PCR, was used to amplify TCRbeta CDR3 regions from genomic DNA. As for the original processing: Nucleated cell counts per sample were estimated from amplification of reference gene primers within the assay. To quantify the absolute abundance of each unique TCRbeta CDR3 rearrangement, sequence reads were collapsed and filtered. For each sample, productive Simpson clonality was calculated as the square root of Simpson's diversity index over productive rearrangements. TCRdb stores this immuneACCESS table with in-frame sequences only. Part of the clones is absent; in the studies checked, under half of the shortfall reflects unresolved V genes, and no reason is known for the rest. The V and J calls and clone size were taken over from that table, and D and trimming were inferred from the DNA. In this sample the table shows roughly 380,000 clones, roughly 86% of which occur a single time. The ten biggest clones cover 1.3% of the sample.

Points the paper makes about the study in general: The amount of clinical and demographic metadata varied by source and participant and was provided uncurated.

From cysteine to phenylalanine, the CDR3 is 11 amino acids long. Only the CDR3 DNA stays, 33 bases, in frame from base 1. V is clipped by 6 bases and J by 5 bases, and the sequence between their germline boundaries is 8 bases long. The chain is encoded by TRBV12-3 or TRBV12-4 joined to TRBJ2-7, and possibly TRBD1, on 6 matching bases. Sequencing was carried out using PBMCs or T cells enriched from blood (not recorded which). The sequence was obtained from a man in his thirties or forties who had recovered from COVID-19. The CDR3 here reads CASSRGHEQYF. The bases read TGTGCCAGCAGCAGGGGCCACGAGCAGTACTTC.